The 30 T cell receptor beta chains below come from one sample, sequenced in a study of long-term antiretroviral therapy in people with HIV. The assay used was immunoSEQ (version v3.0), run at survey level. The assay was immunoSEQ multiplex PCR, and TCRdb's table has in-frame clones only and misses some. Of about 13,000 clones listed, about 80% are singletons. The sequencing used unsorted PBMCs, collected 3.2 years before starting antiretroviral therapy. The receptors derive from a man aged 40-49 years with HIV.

The CDR3: CASSLGDYNEQFF. As DNA, the CDR3 is TGTGCCAGCAGCTTGGGGGATTACAATGAGCAGTTCTTC. The rearrangement uses TRBV5-4 and TRBJ2-1; D uncertain. The CDR3 covers 13 residues. Per the germline V gene, CDR1 is SGHNT and CDR2 is YYREEE (reference sequence). V dropped 0 bases and J dropped 4 bases, with 5 bases sitting between them.

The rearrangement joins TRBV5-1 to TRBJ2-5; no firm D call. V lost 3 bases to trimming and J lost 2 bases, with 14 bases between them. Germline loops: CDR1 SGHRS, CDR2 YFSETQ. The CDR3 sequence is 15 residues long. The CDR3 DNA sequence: TGCGCCAGCAGCTCTTTGCCCGGCGGACAAGAGACCCAGTACTTC. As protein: CASSSLPGGQETQYF.

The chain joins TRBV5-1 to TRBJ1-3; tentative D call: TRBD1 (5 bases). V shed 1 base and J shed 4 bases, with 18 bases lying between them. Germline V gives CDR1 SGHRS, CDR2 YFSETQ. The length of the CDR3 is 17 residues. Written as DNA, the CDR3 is TGCGCCAGCAGCTTGATCCCCGTGGGGGATTCAGGAAACACCATATATTTT. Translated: CASSLIPVGDSGNTIYF.

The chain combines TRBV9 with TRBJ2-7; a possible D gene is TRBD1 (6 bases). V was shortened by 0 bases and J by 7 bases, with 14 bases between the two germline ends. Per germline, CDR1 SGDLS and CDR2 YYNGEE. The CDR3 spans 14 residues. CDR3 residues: CASSVGQGLFEQYF. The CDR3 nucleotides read TGTGCCAGCAGCGTAGGGCAGGGGCTATTTGAGCAGTACTTC.

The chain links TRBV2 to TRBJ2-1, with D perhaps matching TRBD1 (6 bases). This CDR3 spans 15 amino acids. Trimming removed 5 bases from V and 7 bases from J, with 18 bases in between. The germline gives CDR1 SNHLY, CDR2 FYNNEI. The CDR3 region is CASSYRVGLGNEQFF. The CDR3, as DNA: TGTGCCAGCAGTTACAGGGTAGGTTTGGGGAATGAGCAGTTCTTC. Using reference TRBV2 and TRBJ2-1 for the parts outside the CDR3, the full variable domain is EPEVTQTPSHQVTQMGQEVILRCVPISNHLYFYWYRQILGQKVEFLVSFYNNEISEKSEIFDDQFSVERPDGSNFTLKIRSTKLEDSAMYFCASSYRVGLGNEQFFGPGTRLTVL.

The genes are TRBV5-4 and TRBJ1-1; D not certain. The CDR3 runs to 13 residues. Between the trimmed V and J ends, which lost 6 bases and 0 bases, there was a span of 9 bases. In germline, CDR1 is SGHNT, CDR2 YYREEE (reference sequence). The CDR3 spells CASTGSMNTEAFF. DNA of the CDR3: TGTGCCAGCACCGGGAGTATGAACACTGAAGCTTTCTTT.

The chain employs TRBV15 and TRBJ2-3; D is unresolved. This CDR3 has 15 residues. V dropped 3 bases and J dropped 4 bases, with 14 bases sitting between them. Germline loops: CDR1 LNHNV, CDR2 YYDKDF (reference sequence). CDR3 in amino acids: CATSRDPGSPDTQYF. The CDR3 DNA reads TGTGCCACCAGCAGGGACCCGGGCTCGCCAGATACGCAGTATTTT.

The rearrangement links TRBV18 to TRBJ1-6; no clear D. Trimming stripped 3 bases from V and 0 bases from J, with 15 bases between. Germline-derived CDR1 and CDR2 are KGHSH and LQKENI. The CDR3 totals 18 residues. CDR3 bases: TGTGCCAGCTCACCTCGAAAAGGGCCGAGCTCCTATAATTCACCCCTCCACTTT. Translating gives CASSPRKGPSSYNSPLHF.

In nucleotides, the CDR3 is TGTGCCAGCAGCTTAGGGGACAGGAGCTACAATGAGCAGTTCTTC. It specifies CASSLGDRSYNEQFF. The rearrangement uses TRBV5-6 and TRBJ2-1; 8 bases agree with TRBD1. CDR3 size: 15 residues. CDR1 is SGHDT and CDR2 is YYEEEE in the germline V gene. With 2 bases clipped from V and 3 bases from J, the junction kept 4 bases outside the gene matches.

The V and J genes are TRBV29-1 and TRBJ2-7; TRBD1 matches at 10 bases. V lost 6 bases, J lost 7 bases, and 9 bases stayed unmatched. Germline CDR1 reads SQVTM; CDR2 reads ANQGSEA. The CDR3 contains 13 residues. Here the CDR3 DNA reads TGCAGCGTCGAACGGGGACAGGGGAGGGAGCAGTACTTC. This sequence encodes CSVERGQGREQYF.

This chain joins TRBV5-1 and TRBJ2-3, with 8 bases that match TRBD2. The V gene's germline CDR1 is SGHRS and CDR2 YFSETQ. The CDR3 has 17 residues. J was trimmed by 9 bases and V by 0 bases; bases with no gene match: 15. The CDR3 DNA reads TGCGCCAGCAGCTTGGCCGCGGGGGGTGGAGGCGGAGGCACGCAGTATTTT. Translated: CASSLAAGGGGGGTQYF.

In nucleotides, the CDR3 is TGTGCCAGCAGCGTAGACGGGAAGTCCGCCGGGGAGCTGTTTTTT. Protein product: CASSVDGKSAGELFF. This chain connects TRBV9 to TRBJ2-2; D perhaps matches TRBD2 (5 bases). This CDR3 contains 15 residues. Germline CDR1 and CDR2: SGDLS and YYNGEE. V shed 0 bases and J shed 6 bases, with 12 bases lying between them.

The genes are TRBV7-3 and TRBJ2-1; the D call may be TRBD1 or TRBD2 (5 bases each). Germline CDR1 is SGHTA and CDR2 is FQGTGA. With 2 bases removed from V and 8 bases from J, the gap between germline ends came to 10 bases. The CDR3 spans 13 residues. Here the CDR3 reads CASSLSRDDEQFF. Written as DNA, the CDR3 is TGTGCCAGCAGCTTATCCAGGGACGATGAGCAGTTCTTC.

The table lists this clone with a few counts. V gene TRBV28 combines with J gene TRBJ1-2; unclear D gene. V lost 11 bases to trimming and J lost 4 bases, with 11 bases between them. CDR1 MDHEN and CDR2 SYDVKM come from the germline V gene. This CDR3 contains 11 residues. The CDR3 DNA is TGTGCCGTCCCACACCCCTATGGCTACACCTTC. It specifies CAVPHPYGYTF.

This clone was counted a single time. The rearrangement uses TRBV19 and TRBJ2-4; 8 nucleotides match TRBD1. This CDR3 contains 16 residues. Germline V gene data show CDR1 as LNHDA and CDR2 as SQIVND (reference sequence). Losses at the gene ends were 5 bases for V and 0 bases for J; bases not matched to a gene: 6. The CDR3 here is CASSQQGGLAKNIQYF. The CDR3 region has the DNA TGTGCCAGTAGTCAACAGGGGGGCTTAGCCAAAAACATTCAGTACTTC.

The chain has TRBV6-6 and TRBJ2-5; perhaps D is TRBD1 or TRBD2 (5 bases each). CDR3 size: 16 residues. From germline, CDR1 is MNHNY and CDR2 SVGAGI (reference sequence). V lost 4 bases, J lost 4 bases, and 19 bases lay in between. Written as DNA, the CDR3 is TGTGCCAGCAGTTCAAGTTCGGGACGGATACGAGAGACCCAGTACTTC. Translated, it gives CASSSSSGRIRETQYF.

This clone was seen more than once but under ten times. The CDR3 DNA is TGCAGCGTTGAATCCATCCCTCACAGGGGGCTCTTCACTGAAGCTTTCTTT. Translation: CSVESIPHRGLFTEAFF. The chain joins TRBV29-1 to TRBJ1-1; 9 nucleotides line up with TRBD1. The V and J ends lost 2 bases and 4 bases, in that order; junction bases with no gene match: 14. CDR1 and CDR2 (germline): SQVTM, ANQGSEA. The CDR3 covers 17 residues.

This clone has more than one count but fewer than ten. The CDR3 is CASSQTGVAYGYTF. DNA for the CDR3: TGTGCCAGCAGCCAGACAGGGGTGGCGTATGGCTACACCTTC. The chain uses TRBV7-9 and TRBJ1-2; 8 bases are a match to TRBD1. V lost 5 bases to trimming and J lost 5 bases; unmatched junction nucleotides: 7. CDR1 is SEHNR, CDR2 FQNEAQ, per germline (reference sequence). The CDR3 runs to 14 residues.

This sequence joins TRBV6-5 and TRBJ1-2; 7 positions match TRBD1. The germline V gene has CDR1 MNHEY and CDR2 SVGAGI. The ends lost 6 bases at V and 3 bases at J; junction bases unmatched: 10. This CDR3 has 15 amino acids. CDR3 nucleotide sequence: TGTGCCAGCAGCGACCGTGGACAGGCCCACTATGGCTACACCTTC. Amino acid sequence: CASSDRGQAHYGYTF.

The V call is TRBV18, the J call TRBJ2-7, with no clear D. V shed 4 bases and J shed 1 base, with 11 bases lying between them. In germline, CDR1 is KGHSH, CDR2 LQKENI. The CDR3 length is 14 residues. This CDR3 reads CASSLKESSYEQYF. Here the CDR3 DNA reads TGTGCCAGCTCACTAAAGGAGTCTTCCTACGAGCAGTACTTC.

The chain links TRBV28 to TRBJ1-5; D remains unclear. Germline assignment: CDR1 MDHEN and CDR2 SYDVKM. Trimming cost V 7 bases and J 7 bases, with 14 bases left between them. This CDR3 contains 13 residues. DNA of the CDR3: TGTGCCAGCACGGGTAAGAATTGGCAGCCCCAGCATTTT. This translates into CASTGKNWQPQHF.

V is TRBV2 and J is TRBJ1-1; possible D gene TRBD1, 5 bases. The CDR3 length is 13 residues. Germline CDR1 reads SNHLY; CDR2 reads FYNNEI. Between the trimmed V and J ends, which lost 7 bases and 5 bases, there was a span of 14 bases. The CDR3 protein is CASTKFRDTEAFF. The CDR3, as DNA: TGTGCCAGCACCAAGTTCAGGGATACTGAAGCTTTCTTT. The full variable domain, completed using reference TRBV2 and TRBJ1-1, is EPEVTQTPSHQVTQMGQEVILRCVPISNHLYFYWYRQILGQKVEFLVSFYNNEISEKSEIFDDQFSVERPDGSNFTLKIRSTKLEDSAMYFCASTKFRDTEAFFGQGTRLTVV.

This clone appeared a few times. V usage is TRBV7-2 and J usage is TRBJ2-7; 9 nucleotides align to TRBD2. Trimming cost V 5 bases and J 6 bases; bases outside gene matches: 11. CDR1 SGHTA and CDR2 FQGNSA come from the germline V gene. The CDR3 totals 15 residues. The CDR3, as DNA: TGTGCCAGCAGCCGCCCCGGCGGGGGGGCCCGCGAGCAGTACTTC. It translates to CASSRPGGGAREQYF.

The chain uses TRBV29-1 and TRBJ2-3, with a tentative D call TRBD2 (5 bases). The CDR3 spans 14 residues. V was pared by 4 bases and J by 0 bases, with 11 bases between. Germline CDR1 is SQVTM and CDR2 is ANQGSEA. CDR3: CSVVAGGSTDTQYF. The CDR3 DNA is TGCAGCGTTGTAGCCGGCGGGAGCACAGATACGCAGTATTTT.

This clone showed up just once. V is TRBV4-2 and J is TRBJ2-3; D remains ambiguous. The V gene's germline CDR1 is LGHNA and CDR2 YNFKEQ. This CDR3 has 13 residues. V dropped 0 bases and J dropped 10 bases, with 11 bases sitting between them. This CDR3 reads CASSQDPQFAQYF. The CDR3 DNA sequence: TGTGCCAGCAGCCAAGATCCGCAATTCGCGCAGTATTTT.

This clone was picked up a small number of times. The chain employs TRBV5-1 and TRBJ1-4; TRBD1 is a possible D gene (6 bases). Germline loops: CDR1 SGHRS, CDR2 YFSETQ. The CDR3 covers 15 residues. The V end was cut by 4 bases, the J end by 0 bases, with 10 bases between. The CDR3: CASSGGGATNEKLFF. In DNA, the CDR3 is TGCGCCAGCAGCGGAGGGGGAGCAACTAATGAAAAACTGTTTTTT.

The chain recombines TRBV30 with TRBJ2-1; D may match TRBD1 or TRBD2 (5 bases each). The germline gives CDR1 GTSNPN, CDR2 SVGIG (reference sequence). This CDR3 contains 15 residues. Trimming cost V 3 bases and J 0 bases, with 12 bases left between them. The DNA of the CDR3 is TGTGCCTGGAGCGCAGCAGGGAGCTCCTACAATGAGCAGTTCTTC. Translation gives CAWSAAGSSYNEQFF.

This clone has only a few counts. CDR3 DNA: TGTGCCAGTTTAGGGACAGGGGACTCTGGCTACACCTTC. This gives the protein CASLGTGDSGYTF. The chain recombines TRBV7-9 with TRBJ1-2; 10 bases map to TRBD1. This CDR3 is 13 amino acids long. Germline CDR1 SEHNR, CDR2 FQNEAQ (reference sequence). J lost 7 bases, V lost 9 bases, and 8 bases had no gene match.

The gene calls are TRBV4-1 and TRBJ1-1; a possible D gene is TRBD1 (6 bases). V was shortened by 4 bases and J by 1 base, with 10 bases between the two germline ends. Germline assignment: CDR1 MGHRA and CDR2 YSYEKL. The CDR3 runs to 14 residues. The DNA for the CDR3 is TGCGCCAGCAGCCTCGGGACATGGAACACTGAAGCTTTCTTT. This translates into CASSLGTWNTEAFF.

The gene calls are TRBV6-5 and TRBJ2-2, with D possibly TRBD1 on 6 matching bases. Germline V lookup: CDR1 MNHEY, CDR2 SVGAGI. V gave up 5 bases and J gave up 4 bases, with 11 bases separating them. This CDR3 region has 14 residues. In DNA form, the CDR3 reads TGTGCCAGCAGTAGACAGGTTACCACCGGGGAGCTGTTTTTT. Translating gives CASSRQVTTGELFF.